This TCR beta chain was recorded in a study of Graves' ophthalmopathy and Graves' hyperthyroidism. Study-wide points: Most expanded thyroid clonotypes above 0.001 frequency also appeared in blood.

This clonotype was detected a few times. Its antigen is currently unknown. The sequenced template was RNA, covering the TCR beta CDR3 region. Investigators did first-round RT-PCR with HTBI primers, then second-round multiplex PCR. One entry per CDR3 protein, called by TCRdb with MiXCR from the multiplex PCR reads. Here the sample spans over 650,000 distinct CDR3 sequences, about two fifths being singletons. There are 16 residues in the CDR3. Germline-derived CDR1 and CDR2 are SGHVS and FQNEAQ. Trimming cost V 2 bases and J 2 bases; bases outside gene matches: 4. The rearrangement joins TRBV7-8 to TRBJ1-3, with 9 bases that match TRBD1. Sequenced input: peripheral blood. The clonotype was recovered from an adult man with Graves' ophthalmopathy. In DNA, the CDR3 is TGTGCCAGCAGCTTAAGGACAGGGGTGACTGGAAACACCATATATTTT. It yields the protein CASSLRTGVTGNTIYF.